This TCR beta chain was obtained from a study of cytomegalovirus exposure and HLA in healthy donors. The PCR contained 60 Vbeta and 13 Jbeta primers. Sequencing was performed with immunoSEQ multiplex PCR; in TCRdb, only in-frame clones are kept and a portion is missing. The sample carries roughly 130,000 clones, over 70% recorded once. The germline CDR1 and CDR2 sequences are MDHEN and SYDVKM. The V and J ends lost 6 bases and 5 bases, in that order; junction bases with no gene match: 7. This CDR3 comprises 15 residues. Source material: PBMCs. This receptor was taken from a woman between 35 and 50 years old in good health and CMV-seropositive. The chain joins TRBV28 to TRBJ2-5, with 12 bases matching TRBD1. CDR3 nucleotides: TGTGCCAGCAGGCCCAGGGACAGGGGGCTTGAGACCCAGTACTTC. This sequence encodes CASRPRDRGLETQYF.